These 22 T cell receptor beta chains were sequenced from one sample in a study of early T cells in non-severe SARS-CoV-2 infection (dated by TCRdb to the early 2020s). Libraries came from 5' RACE. TCRdb lists the instrument as NextSeq 500. The raw public reads went through TCRdb reprocessing: fastp at Q25, MiXCR clone calling, in-frame beta chains kept. One record per CDR3 amino acid sequence lists the most common genes and DNA. The sample table records more than 85,000 distinct CDR3 sequences; around 12% of these occur just once. Of the sample, 3.5% to 4% falls within the top ten clones. The sequencing here drew on whole blood, taken at baseline. The receptors were sampled from an adult who was a healthcare worker with PCR-confirmed SARS-CoV-2 infection or an uninfected control (not recorded which).

Ten or more counts support this clonotype. The CDR3 DNA follows: TGCAGCGTTGAGGGGCACCGACACACTGAAGCTTTCTTT. Translation gives CSVEGHRHTEAFF. This chain joins TRBV29-1 and TRBJ1-1; perhaps TRBD1 as D (5 bases). Trimming cost V 3 bases and J 3 bases, with 11 bases left between them. CDR1 SQVTM and CDR2 ANQGSEA come from the germline V gene. The CDR3 consists of 13 residues.

This chain connects TRBV14 to TRBJ2-3, with D unresolved. The germline V gene has CDR1 SGHDN and CDR2 FVKESK. The V and J ends lost 6 bases and 2 bases respectively, with 6 bases between them. This CDR3 is built from 12 residues. Here the CDR3 reads CASRANTDTQYF. The CDR3 coding sequence is TGTGCCAGCAGGGCAAACACAGATACGCAGTATTTT.

The rearrangement joins TRBV4-1 to TRBJ1-2; 7 nucleotides align to TRBD1. The CDR3 has 15 amino acids. Per the germline V gene, CDR1 is MGHRA and CDR2 is YSYEKL. V was clipped by 3 bases and J by 1 base; unmatched bases: 5. The chain's CDR3 is CASSQRQGSNYGYTF. CDR3 nucleotide sequence: TGCGCCAGCAGCCAGCGACAGGGCAGTAACTATGGCTACACCTTC.

This clonotype was seen a handful of times. The rearrangement joins TRBV5-5 to TRBJ1-2, with D uncertain. The CDR3 length is 13 residues. Germline loops: CDR1 SGHKS, CDR2 YYEKEE (reference sequence). Trimming stripped 3 bases from V and 6 bases from J, with 12 bases between. The CDR3 region is CASSSPRLDGYTF. In nucleotides, the CDR3 is TGTGCCAGCAGCTCCCCCCGGCTTGATGGCTACACCTTC.

V and J are TRBV5-1 and TRBJ1-1; TRBD1 aligns across 7 bases. CDR1 is SGHRS, CDR2 YFSETQ, per germline. The CDR3 loop spans 16 amino acids. Trimming at V came to 3 bases and at J to 6 bases, leaving 14 bases not matched to a gene. As DNA, the CDR3 is TGCGCCAGCAGCTCAATAAATAGGGGGCGAAAGGCTGAAGCTTTCTTT. It codes for CASSSINRGRKAEAFF.

This chain joins TRBV10-2 and TRBJ1-1, with no clear D. CDR1 and CDR2 (germline): WSHSY, SAAADI. This CDR3 spans 13 amino acids. Trimming shortened V by 4 bases and J by 2 bases, and 8 bases separated the two germline ends. CDR3: CASSVQINTEAFF. CDR3 bases: TGCGCCAGCAGTGTTCAGATCAACACTGAAGCTTTCTTT.

This clonotype appeared a few times. The chain links TRBV19 to TRBJ2-1; D unresolved. CDR3 length equals 12 residues. V was clipped by 1 base and J by 6 bases, with 4 bases between them. Germline-derived CDR1 and CDR2 are LNHDA and SQIVND (reference sequence). This CDR3 reads CASSIGPNEQFF. The CDR3 region has the DNA TGTGCCAGTAGTATAGGGCCCAATGAGCAGTTCTTC.

There are a few counts of this clonotype. This chain uses TRBV12-3 or TRBV12-4 with TRBJ1-6, with TRBD1 as a possible D gene (5 bases). CDR3 length equals 15 residues. V shed 1 base and J shed 7 bases, with 11 bases lying between them. CDR3 loop: CASSLEGQGNSPLHF. The CDR3 DNA follows: TGTGCCAGCAGTTTAGAGGGGCAGGGAAATTCACCCCTCCACTTT.

This clonotype was counted ten times or more. V and J are TRBV30 and TRBJ2-6; D unclear. CDR3 length equals 16 residues. Germline values: CDR1 GTSNPN, CDR2 SVGIG (reference sequence). V was shortened by 1 base and J by 0 bases, with 10 bases between the two germline ends. The chain's CDR3 is CAWSAFLSSGANVLTF. The CDR3 bases are TGTGCCTGGAGTGCCTTTCTTTCCTCTGGGGCCAACGTCCTGACTTTC.

In this sample, this clonotype turned up a few times. The V and J genes are TRBV20-1 and TRBJ2-7, with 12 bases identical to TRBD2. Trimming took 5 bases from V and 0 from J; bases not matched to a gene: 8. The germline V gene has CDR1 DFQATT and CDR2 SNEGSKA (reference sequence). The length of the CDR3 is 16 residues. As DNA, the CDR3 is TGCAGTGCTGTAGGACTAGCGGGGCTCCTCTCCTACGAGCAGTACTTC. Its protein product is CSAVGLAGLLSYEQYF.

In the case of this clonotype: One junction end does not reproduce the germline sequence, and a read error may be involved. V is TRBV27 and J is TRBJ1-6; D not resolved. The CDR3 is 13 amino acids. The germline CDR1 and CDR2 sequences are MNHEY and SMNVEV (reference sequence). CDR3 loop: CASSLSSGAPLHF. In DNA form, the CDR3 reads TGTGCCAGCAGTCTATCCTCCGGTGCACCCCTCCACTTT.

The chain combines TRBV2 with TRBJ2-2, with 7 nucleotides matching TRBD2. The CDR3 is 17 amino acids. Germline assignment: CDR1 SNHLY and CDR2 FYNNEI. Trimming took 6 bases from V and 0 from J; bases not matched to a gene: 10. The CDR3 coding sequence is TGTGCCAGCAGCTTCTCGGGGCGGGAGTCGAACACCGGGGAGCTGTTTTTT. Protein product: CASSFSGRESNTGELFF. Filled out from reference TRBV2 and TRBJ2-2, the complete variable domain reads EPEVTQTPSHQVTQMGQEVILRCVPISNHLYFYWYRQILGQKVEFLVSFYNNEISEKSEIFDDQFSVERPDGSNFTLKIRSTKLEDSAMYFCASSFSGRESNTGELFFGEGSRLTVL.

This clonotype was detected only a few times. V gene TRBV6-5 combines with J gene TRBJ1-2, with D possibly TRBD1 on 6 matching bases. The CDR3 is 12 amino acids. Germline lookup yields CDR1 MNHEY and CDR2 SVGAGI. Trimming removed 7 bases at V and 7 bases at J, with 13 bases between. CDR3 amino acids: CASTHRGTGYTF. In DNA, the CDR3 is TGTGCCAGCACCCATAGGGGGACTGGCTACACCTTC.

This clonotype was counted ten times or more. V is TRBV4-2 and J is TRBJ2-3, with 9 bases fitting TRBD1. The V gene's germline CDR1 is LGHNA and CDR2 YNFKEQ. This CDR3 comprises 18 residues. The ends lost 3 bases at V and 2 bases at J; junction bases unmatched: 12. The CDR3 loop reads CASSHLPLGTGTTDTQYF. CDR3 nucleotide sequence: TGTGCCAGCAGCCACCTACCTCTCGGGACAGGGACCACAGATACGCAGTATTTT.

CDR3 loop: CASSQSVSGYNEQFF. The CDR3 DNA follows: TGTGCCAGCAGCCAGAGCGTCTCCGGGTACAATGAGCAGTTCTTC. The chain recombines TRBV11-2 with TRBJ2-1; unclear D gene. Trimming removed 5 bases at V and 4 bases at J, with 15 bases between. Germline V gene data show CDR1 as SGHAT and CDR2 as FQNNGV. The CDR3 extends over 15 amino acids.

This rearrangement joins TRBV29-1 to TRBJ1-1; D call uncertain. Trimming took 5 bases from V and 3 from J, leaving 4 bases between them. Germline loops: CDR1 SQVTM, CDR2 ANQGSEA. The CDR3 covers 10 residues. CDR3 sequence reads: CSVMYTEAFF. Written as DNA, the CDR3 is TGCAGCGTTATGTACACTGAAGCTTTCTTT.

In its sample, this clonotype was seen many times. The chain carries TRBV20-1 and TRBJ1-6; the D is unclear. The length of the CDR3 is 13 residues. V was shortened by 3 bases and J by 6 bases, with 9 bases between the two germline ends. Germline values: CDR1 DFQATT, CDR2 SNEGSKA (reference sequence). The CDR3 DNA reads as TGCAGTGCTAGGGTGCGGGGTAATTCACCCCTCCACTTT. Its translation is CSARVRGNSPLHF.

This clonotype has ten or more counts. The chain employs TRBV10-3 and TRBJ2-2; TRBD2 matches at 11 bases. CDR1 is ENHRY and CDR2 is SYGVKD in the germline V gene. The CDR3 has 16 amino acids. Trimming took 5 bases from V and 1 from J; bases not matched to a gene: 3. The CDR3 here is CAISQTSGENTGELFF. DNA for the CDR3: TGTGCCATCAGTCAGACTAGCGGGGAGAACACCGGGGAGCTGTTTTTT.

CDR3 bases: TGTGCCAGCAGTTCCCTTGGGACTAGCGCCGTGCACGAGCAGTACTTC. Its translation is CASSSLGTSAVHEQYF. The gene calls are TRBV27 and TRBJ2-7; 10 bases fit TRBD2. This CDR3 is built from 16 residues. The germline gives CDR1 MNHEY, CDR2 SMNVEV (reference sequence). The V segment lost 4 bases and the J segment 5 bases; nucleotides outside the gene matches: 11.

This clonotype was counted only a few times. The J gene is TRBJ2-7, the V gene TRBV18; D not certain. Per the germline V gene, CDR1 is KGHSH and CDR2 is LQKENI. The CDR3 extends over 14 amino acids. The V end lost 0 bases, the J end lost 7 bases, and 13 bases lay between the germline ends. CDR3 nucleotides: TGTGCCAGCTCACCACCGGCGGTGGAGTGGGAGCAGTACTTC. Protein sequence: CASSPPAVEWEQYF.

The table lists this clonotype with a few counts. The chain carries TRBV19 and TRBJ2-1; TRBD1 might be the D (5 bases). Germline-derived CDR1 and CDR2 are LNHDA and SQIVND (reference sequence). With 3 bases removed from V and 7 bases from J, the gap between germline ends came to 7 bases. CDR3 length equals 12 residues. DNA of the CDR3: TGTGCCAGTAGTATTCAGGGTAATGAGCAGTTCTTC. Amino acid sequence: CASSIQGNEQFF.

This clonotype was seen a few times. The V call is TRBV12-3 or TRBV12-4, the J call TRBJ1-3, with D unclear. Trimming stripped 7 bases from V and 0 bases from J, with 13 bases between. The CDR3 is made up of 15 amino acids. CDR3 region: CASTAEVLSGNTIYF. The DNA for the CDR3 is TGTGCCAGCACGGCCGAGGTTCTCTCTGGAAACACCATATATTTT.